This TCR beta chain was sequenced for a study of blood T cell repertoires in COVID-19. Study context: Collection of acute and convalescent COVID-19 samples took place in the United States, Italy and Spain. Sources were T cells, B-cell-depleted T cells, or PBMCs; the material itself was cDNA or gDNA.

There are 16 residues in the CDR3. Germline lookup yields CDR1 SGHTA and CDR2 FQGNSA. The V end was cut by 2 bases, the J end by 2 bases, with 15 bases between. The authors' processing: Reference gene primers were amplified, and this amplification served to estimate nucleated cell counts. Clones were read by immunoSEQ multiplex PCR, and TCRdb kept only the in-frame ones, dropping some. For V, J and clone size, that table is used; D and trimming come from the DNA. The data show 120,000 to 150,000 clones, with roughly 87% seen just once and around 1.5% held by the top ten. In its sample, this clone was seen a few times.

The rearrangement uses TRBV7-2 and TRBJ1-1, with a possible D match to TRBD1 (5 bases). The origin of this receptor is a human donor in a cohort sampled during active COVID-19. Sequencing used peripheral blood. CDR3 bases: TGTGCCAGCAGCTTATTCCCCGGGGGGTCAAACACTGAAGCTTTCTTT. Translating it yields CASSLFPGGSNTEAFF.